Sequencing of this T cell receptor (beta chain) was carried out in a study of blood T cell repertoires in COVID-19. Study background: COVID-19 samples collected from the United States, Italy and Spain covered acute and convalescent phases. Sources were T cells, B-cell-depleted T cells, or PBMCs; the material itself was cDNA or gDNA.

This clone occurred once. Germline V gives CDR1 SNHLY, CDR2 FYNNEI. The CDR3 consists of 13 residues. The V gene lost 9 bases and the J gene lost 2 bases, with 11 bases spanning the gap. The authors' processing: Reference gene primer amplification gave estimated nucleated cell counts. Assay used: immunoSEQ multiplex PCR; TCRdb lists only in-frame clones, some missing. The D gene and trimming were derived from the DNA, and the V and J assignments and clone size from that table. The profile shows approximately 110,000 clones, around 90% of them singletons. The sample taken for sequencing was peripheral blood. The chain couples TRBV2 to TRBJ2-1; possibly TRBD2 for D (5 bases). This sequence was found in a woman aged 45-65 years with active or convalescent COVID-19. The CDR3 sequence is CASKGDPYNEQFF. As DNA, the CDR3 is TGTGCCAGTAAGGGAGACCCCTACAATGAGCAGTTCTTC.